The next 28 T cell receptor beta chains were all read from a single sample in a study of molecular identifiers for immune sequencing clone quantification. TCRdb reprocessed the PCR reads via MiXCR and lists one record per CDR3 protein. The sample has about 640,000 distinct CDR3 sequences, 20% seen once; the top ten hold 0.85% to 0.9%. The sample consisted of naive CD8+ T cells from blood, with Jurkat cell RNA spiked in. Regarding subset: FACS-sorted CD8+CD4-CCR7+CD45RA+ naive T cells. Every receptor here comes from a human donor in good health. Some libraries in this study had Jurkat cell RNA spiked in.

This clonotype was counted between two and nine times. The gene calls are TRBV27 and TRBJ2-3; the D gene is possibly TRBD1 (5 bases). V was trimmed by 2 bases and J by 6 bases, leaving 18 bases between them. This CDR3 is built from 16 residues. The germline V gene encodes CDR1 MNHEY and CDR2 SMNVEV (reference sequence). CDR3 region: CASSLGARIARDTQYF. For the CDR3, the DNA is TGTGCCAGCAGTTTAGGGGCGAGGATAGCAAGGGATACGCAGTATTTT.

This clonotype was detected many times. The V and J genes are TRBV29-1 and TRBJ2-7; 8 nucleotides agree with TRBD1. The V segment lost 7 bases and the J segment 5 bases; nucleotides outside the gene matches: 10. This CDR3 contains 13 residues. Germline V gene data show CDR1 as SQVTM and CDR2 as ANQGSEA. CDR3 region: CSGTGTGDHEQYF. The CDR3 region has the DNA TGCAGCGGTACCGGGACAGGTGACCACGAGCAGTACTTC.

V is TRBV13 and J is TRBJ1-1, with unresolved D. Germline CDR1 PRHDT, CDR2 FYEKMQ (reference sequence). This CDR3 contains 14 residues. V lost 0 bases and J lost 1, with 6 bases in between. The CDR3 DNA is TGTGCCAGCAGCTTAGGCCTGGAGAACACTGAAGCTTTCTTT. Translating it yields CASSLGLENTEAFF.

Of note for this clonotype: This may stem from a read error, because a much larger clone lies one nucleotide away. The CDR3 coding sequence is TGCGCCAGCAGCCAAGTTAGGGGGGACAATGAGCAGTTCTTC. Its protein product is CASSQVRGDNEQFF. This chain joins TRBV4-1 and TRBJ2-1; TRBD1 or TRBD2 may be the D gene (6 bases each). Germline CDR1 and CDR2: MGHRA and YSYEKL. V dropped 1 base and J dropped 5 bases, with 9 bases sitting between them. The CDR3 has 14 amino acids.

This clonotype showed up many times. V gene TRBV7-9 combines with J gene TRBJ2-3, with D possibly matching TRBD1 (6 bases). The CDR3 is 15 amino acids. Germline-derived CDR1 and CDR2 are SEHNR and FQNEAQ (reference sequence). Trimming removed 3 bases at V and 0 bases at J, with 10 bases between. The DNA of the CDR3 is TGTGCCAGCAGCTTGGCAGGGGCGAGCACAGATACGCAGTATTTT. Its translation is CASSLAGASTDTQYF.

Concerning this clonotype itself: Being one base from a much bigger clone, this may be a read error. Given the absence of the conserved phenylalanine or tryptophan at the CDR3 end, a read error is likely. This chain uses TRBV30 with TRBJ2-7; D uncertain. The CDR3 runs 11 residues. The germline V gene encodes CDR1 GTSNPN and CDR2 SVGIG (reference sequence). Trimming removed 2 bases at V and 6 bases at J, with 8 bases between. CDR3 nucleotides: TGTGCCTGGAGTCTACTACGCGAGCAGTACCTC. Its translation is CAWSLLREQYL.

In DNA form, the CDR3 reads TGCGCCAGCAGCGAAGGGACAGTCGGTCTGAACACCGGGGAGCTGTTTTTT. Its translation is CASSEGTVGLNTGELFF. The chain uses TRBV5-1 and TRBJ2-2; 7 bases fit TRBD1. Germline CDR1 is SGHRS and CDR2 is YFSETQ. The CDR3 is made up of 17 amino acids. J gave up 1 base and V 4 bases, and 10 bases lay outside the gene matches.

The sample holds a few counts of this clonotype. A much larger clone lies one base from this, so it may be a read error. The chain couples TRBV5-3 to TRBJ2-2; 9 nucleotides agree with TRBD1. TRBV5-3 is an ORF, with its function uncertain. The CDR3 extends over 15 amino acids. The CDR3 region has the DNA TGTGCCAGCAGCTCACAGGGGGCGCTTCGCGGGGAGCTGTTTTTT. Translation: CASSSQGALRGELFF.

The DNA of the CDR3 is TGTGCCAGCGGTTGGGGGACTAGCGGGAGGTCATACAATGAGCAGTTCTTC. Its translation: CASGWGTSGRSYNEQFF. The chain combines TRBV11-2 with TRBJ2-1; 15 nucleotides agree with TRBD2. Germline loops: CDR1 SGHAT, CDR2 FQNNGV. J gave up 4 bases and V 8 bases, and 9 bases lay outside the gene matches. The CDR3 consists of 17 residues.

The table lists this clonotype with many counts. The chain has TRBV5-4 and TRBJ2-3; no clear D. V was trimmed by 0 bases and J by 2 bases, leaving 10 bases between them. The CDR3 extends over 15 amino acids. Germline CDR1 SGHNT, CDR2 YYREEE (reference sequence). The CDR3 here is CASSLDTDFTDTQYF. DNA for the CDR3: TGTGCCAGCAGCTTGGACACCGACTTCACAGATACGCAGTATTTT.

This clonotype was picked up a small number of times. V is TRBV7-9 and J is TRBJ2-3, with D perhaps TRBD2 (6 bases). The CDR3 is 16 residues long. The germline V gene encodes CDR1 SEHNR and CDR2 FQNEAQ (reference sequence). V was clipped by 4 bases and J by 0 bases, with 14 bases between them. CDR3 DNA sequence: TGTGCCAGCAGCTCGTCGGGACTTTCTAGCACAGATACGCAGTATTTT. It encodes CASSSSGLSSTDTQYF.

Comments on this clonotype: This may be a read error: a much more frequent sequence differs by one nucleotide. In this CDR3 the conserved last residue, phenylalanine or tryptophan, is missing, so a read error is likely. This rearrangement joins TRBV29-1 to TRBJ1-1; D is ambiguous. The CDR3 is 15 residues long. V lost 1 base to trimming and J lost 0 bases, with 12 bases between them. CDR1 is SQVTM, CDR2 ANQGSEA, per germline. The CDR3 DNA reads as TGCAGCGTTGAAGGTTCACCAGATTTGAACACTGAAGCTTTCCTT. Residues: CSVEGSPDLNTEAFL.

This clonotype was recorded a few times. The chain is built from TRBV4-1 and TRBJ1-1; no clear D gene. The CDR3 loop spans 17 amino acids. V lost 7 bases, J lost 3 bases, and 24 bases lay in between. Germline V gene sequence: CDR1 MGHRA, CDR2 YSYEKL. For the CDR3, the DNA is TGCGCCAGCACCCTTTACGCAAAAGCAGGCGGGGACACTGAAGCTTTCTTT. It is translated as CASTLYAKAGGDTEAFF.

This clonotype has at least ten counts. The chain couples TRBV7-9 to TRBJ2-3; 16 bases fit TRBD2. This CDR3 comprises 19 residues. The J segment lost 1 base and the V segment lost 6 bases, leaving 10 bases of the junction unmatched. Germline assignment: CDR1 SEHNR and CDR2 FQNEAQ (reference sequence). CDR3 nucleotide sequence: TGTGCCAGCAGACCACCGGGACTAGCGGGGGGGCGCGGCACAGATACGCAGTATTTT. It codes for CASRPPGLAGGRGTDTQYF.

The chain recombines TRBV15 with TRBJ2-5, with 9 bases lining up with TRBD1. Looked up from germline, CDR1 is LNHNV and CDR2 is YYDKDF (reference sequence). This CDR3 is 15 amino acids long. Losses at the gene ends were 8 bases for V and 5 bases for J; bases not matched to a gene: 12. As DNA, the CDR3 is TGTGCCACCGCCATTAAAGGACAGGGGACCGAGACCCAGTACTTC. It codes for CATAIKGQGTETQYF. Together with reference TRBV15 and TRBJ2-5, the CDR3 gives the full variable domain: DAMVIQNPRYQVTQFGKPVTLSCSQTLNHNVMYWYQQKSSQAPKLLFHYYDKDFNNEADTPDNFQSRRPNTSFCFLDIRSPGLGDTAMYLCATAIKGQGTETQYFGPGTRLLVL.

This clonotype came up many times. The CDR3, as DNA: TGCAGCGTTGAAGACGGAAGCCTCTATGGCTACACCTTC. Protein sequence: CSVEDGSLYGYTF. This rearrangement joins TRBV29-1 to TRBJ1-2; D is unresolved. V was pared by 0 bases and J by 4 bases, with 9 bases between. The CDR3 is made up of 13 amino acids. Germline CDR1 reads SQVTM; CDR2 reads ANQGSEA.

This clonotype came up many times. The rearrangement uses TRBV14 and TRBJ1-1; the D gene is possibly TRBD1 (5 bases). This CDR3 spans 14 amino acids. Germline V lookup: CDR1 SGHDN, CDR2 FVKESK. Between the trimmed V and J ends, which lost 1 base and 10 bases, there was a span of 16 bases. Written as DNA, the CDR3 is TGTGCCAGCAGCCAAGTTTGGGGGGAGCCTCTAGCTTTCTTT. Its translation is CASSQVWGEPLAFF. Drawing the rest from reference TRBV14 and TRBJ1-1, the complete variable domain is EAGVTQFPSHSVIEKGQTVTLRCDPISGHDNLYWYRRVMGKEIKFLLHFVKESKQDESGMPNNRFLAERTGGTYSTLKVQPAELEDSGVYFCASSQVWGEPLAFFGQGTRLTVV.

This clonotype has more than one count but fewer than ten. V gene TRBV21-1 combines with J gene TRBJ1-5; the table gives TRBD1 as D, unverified against the DNA. TRBV21-1 represents a pseudogene. This CDR3 has 13 residues. The CDR3 is CASRTDSPGPQHF. The CDR3, as DNA: TGTGCCAGCAGGACTGACTCTCCCGGGCCCCAGCATTTT.

The chain carries TRBV29-1 and TRBJ2-1; a weak D match, TRBD1 (5 bases). The V gene lost 3 bases and the J gene lost 0 bases, with 18 bases spanning the gap. The CDR3 runs 17 residues. The germline gives CDR1 SQVTM, CDR2 ANQGSEA. CDR3 protein: CSVDLSSRAVSYNEQFF. The DNA for the CDR3 is TGCAGCGTTGATCTTTCCAGCAGGGCTGTCTCCTACAATGAGCAGTTCTTC.

This clonotype has a count of ten or more. This chain links TRBV5-1 with TRBJ1-1; 9 nucleotides line up with TRBD1. Per the germline V gene, CDR1 is SGHRS and CDR2 is YFSETQ. J was trimmed by 1 base and V by 5 bases; bases with no gene match: 9. The CDR3 runs to 16 residues. DNA for the CDR3: TGCGCCAGCAGTAACAGGGGGCGAAACCCGAACACTGAAGCTTTCTTT. Its translation is CASSNRGRNPNTEAFF.

The table lists this clonotype with a count of one. This could be a read error, since a much larger clone is one nucleotide away. The V gene is TRBV19, the J gene TRBJ2-5; 7 positions match TRBD1. Germline V gene lookup returns CDR1 LNHDA and CDR2 SQIVND (reference sequence). The CDR3 length is 16 residues. The V segment lost 6 bases and the J segment 1 base; nucleotides outside the gene matches: 11. Here the CDR3 DNA reads TGTGCCAGTAGCCCTACAGGGGCCGCTCCCCAAGAGACCCAGTACTTC. Encoded protein: CASSPTGAAPQETQYF.

The CDR3: CASSTRTSGGTDTQYF. CDR3 nucleotides: TGTGCCAGTAGTACCCGGACTAGCGGGGGCACAGATACGCAGTATTTT. This chain connects TRBV19 to TRBJ2-3; 12 bases are shared with TRBD2. The CDR3 totals 16 residues. V lost 4 bases, J lost 1 base, and 3 bases stayed unmatched. Per germline, CDR1 LNHDA and CDR2 SQIVND (reference sequence).

The chain has TRBV12-3 or TRBV12-4 and TRBJ2-4; TRBD1 is a possible D gene (6 bases). This CDR3 has 13 amino acids. The ends were cut back, 11 bases at V and 3 bases at J, with 14 bases in the middle. The CDR3: CAGWQGGKNIQYF. CDR3 nucleotide sequence: TGTGCCGGCTGGCAAGGGGGCAAAAACATTCAGTACTTC.

In this sample, this clonotype turned up many times. V usage is TRBV23-1 and J usage is TRBJ2-7; TRBD2 might be the D (5 bases). TRBV23-1 is flagged as an ORF with uncertain function. Trimming stripped 7 bases from V and 0 bases from J, with 16 bases between. The CDR3 spans 15 residues. Here the CDR3 DNA reads TGCGCCAGCAATAACTTTCGGGGATGCTCCTACGAGCAGTACTTC. This gives the protein CASNNFRGCSYEQYF.

As to this clonotype: Since a much larger clone is just one base distant, this may be a read error. In this CDR3 the conserved last residue, phenylalanine or tryptophan, is missing, so a read error is likely. The V and J genes are TRBV20-1 and TRBJ2-7; the match to TRBD2 covers 7 bases. Losses at the gene ends were 0 bases for V and 2 bases for J; bases not matched to a gene: 7. The CDR3 loop spans 15 amino acids. Looked up from germline, CDR1 is DFQATT and CDR2 is SNEGSKA (reference sequence). The DNA of the CDR3 is TGCAGTGCTAGAGAATACTCGGGAGGAGCCTACGAGCAGTACTCC. This gives the protein CSAREYSGGAYEQYS.

This clonotype was counted at least ten times. The CDR3 protein is CASSDSGDSYEQYF. The CDR3 DNA follows: TGCGCCAGCAGCGACTCAGGGGATTCCTACGAGCAGTACTTC. The chain uses TRBV5-1 and TRBJ2-7; D may be TRBD1 (6 bases). CDR3 length: 14 residues. V was clipped by 4 bases and J by 1 base, with 12 bases between them. The germline gives CDR1 SGHRS, CDR2 YFSETQ.

For this clonotype: Since a much larger clone is just one base distant, this may be a read error. The V gene is TRBV12-3 or TRBV12-4, the J gene TRBJ1-1, with D unresolved. V was shortened by 6 bases and J by 3 bases, with 14 bases between the two germline ends. The CDR3 runs to 14 residues. CDR3 in DNA: TGTGCCAGCAGCGCATCGTACCGGGACACTGAAGCTTTCTTT. This encodes CASSASYRDTEAFF.

In regard to this clonotype: This may be a read error, as it is one base from a much larger clone. This is likely a read error, given that the CDR3 carries no conserved phenylalanine or tryptophan at its end. CDR3: CSADQQGGVTNEKLFL. The CDR3, as DNA: TGCAGTGCAGATCAACAGGGGGGAGTGACTAATGAAAAACTGTTTCTT. This chain joins TRBV20-1 and TRBJ1-4, with 8 positions matching TRBD1. The germline gives CDR1 DFQATT, CDR2 SNEGSKA (reference sequence). The CDR3 extends over 16 amino acids. Unmatched junction bases numbered 11, after V lost 6 bases and J lost 2 bases.